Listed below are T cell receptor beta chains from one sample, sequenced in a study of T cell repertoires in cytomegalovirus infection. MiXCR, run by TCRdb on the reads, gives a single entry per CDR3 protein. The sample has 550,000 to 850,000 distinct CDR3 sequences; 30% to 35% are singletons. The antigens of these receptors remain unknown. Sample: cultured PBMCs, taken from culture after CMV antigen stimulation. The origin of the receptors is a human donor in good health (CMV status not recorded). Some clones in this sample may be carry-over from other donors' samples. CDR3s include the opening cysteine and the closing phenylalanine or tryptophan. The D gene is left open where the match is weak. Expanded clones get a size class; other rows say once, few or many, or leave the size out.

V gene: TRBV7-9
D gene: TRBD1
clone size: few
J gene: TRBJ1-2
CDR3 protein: CASSLGAGGYYGYTF
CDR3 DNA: TGTGCCAGCAGCTTGGGAGCAGGGGGGTACTATGGCTACACCTTC

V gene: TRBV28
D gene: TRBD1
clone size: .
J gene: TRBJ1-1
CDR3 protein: CASSQTGRIGTEAFF
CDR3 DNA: TGTGCCAGCAGTCAGACAGGGCGAATAGGGACTGAAGCTTTCTTT

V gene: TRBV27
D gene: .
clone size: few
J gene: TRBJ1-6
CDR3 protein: CASSSSANSPLHF
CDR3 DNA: TGTGCCAGCAGTTCCTCGGCTAATTCACCCCTCCACTTT

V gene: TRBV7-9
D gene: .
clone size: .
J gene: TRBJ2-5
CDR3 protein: CASSSSQIQETQYF
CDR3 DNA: TGTGCCAGCAGCTCATCACAAATCCAAGAGACCCAGTACTTC

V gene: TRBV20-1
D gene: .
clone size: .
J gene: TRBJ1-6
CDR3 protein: CSALQYNSPLHF
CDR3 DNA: TGCAGTGCTCTACAGTATAATTCACCCCTCCACTTT

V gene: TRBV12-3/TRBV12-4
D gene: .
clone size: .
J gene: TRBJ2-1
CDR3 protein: CASTRVPYNEQFF
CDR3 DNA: TGTGCCAGCACCCGGGTTCCCTACAATGAGCAGTTCTTC

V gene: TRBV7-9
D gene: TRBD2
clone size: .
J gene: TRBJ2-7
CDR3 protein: CASSLETVTAIAGGGYEQYF
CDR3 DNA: TGTGCCAGCAGCCTGGAGACAGTTACAGCTATAGCGGGAGGGGGCTACGAGCAGTACTTC

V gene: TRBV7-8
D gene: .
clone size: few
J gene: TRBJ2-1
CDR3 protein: CASSSLALSYNEQFF
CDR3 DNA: TGTGCCAGCAGCTCTCTAGCGCTCTCCTACAATGAGCAGTTCTTC

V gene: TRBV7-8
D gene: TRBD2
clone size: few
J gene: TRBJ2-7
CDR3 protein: CASSLGLAGTLMYEQYF
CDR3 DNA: TGTGCCAGCAGCTTGGGACTAGCGGGAACATTGATGTACGAGCAGTACTTC

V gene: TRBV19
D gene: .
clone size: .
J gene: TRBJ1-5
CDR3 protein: CASRLSHRTAPNQPQHF
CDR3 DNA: TGTGCCAGTAGGCTTAGCCACCGCACTGCGCCCAATCAGCCCCAGCATTTT

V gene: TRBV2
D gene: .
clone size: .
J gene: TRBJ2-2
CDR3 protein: CASSERVTGELFF
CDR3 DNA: TGTGCCAGCAGTGAGAGGGTTACCGGGGAGCTGTTTTTT

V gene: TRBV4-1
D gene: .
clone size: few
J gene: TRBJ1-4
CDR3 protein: CASSQVGREKAKLFF
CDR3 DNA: TGCGCCAGCAGCCAAGTAGGCAGGGAAAAAGCAAAACTGTTTTTT

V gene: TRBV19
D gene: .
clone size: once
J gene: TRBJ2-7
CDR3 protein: CASSMVTPQYIGNEQYF
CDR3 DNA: TGTGCCAGTAGTATGGTCACACCACAGTACATTGGGAACGAGCAGTACTTC

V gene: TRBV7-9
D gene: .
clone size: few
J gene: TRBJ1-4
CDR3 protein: CATRASGTNEKLFF
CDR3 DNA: TGTGCCACCCGCGCTAGTGGGACTAATGAAAAACTGTTTTTT

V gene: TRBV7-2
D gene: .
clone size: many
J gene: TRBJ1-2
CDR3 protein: CASSFRGANYGYTF
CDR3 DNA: TGTGCCAGCAGCTTCCGTGGTGCTAACTATGGCTACACCTTC

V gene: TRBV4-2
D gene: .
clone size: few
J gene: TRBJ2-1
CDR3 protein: CASSQGDEQFF
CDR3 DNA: TGTGCCAGCAGCCAAGGCGATGAGCAGTTCTTC

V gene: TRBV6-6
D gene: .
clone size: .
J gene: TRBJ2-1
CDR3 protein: CASSYSTGVGEQFF
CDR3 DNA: TGTGCCAGCAGTTACTCGACCGGGGTTGGTGAGCAGTTCTTC

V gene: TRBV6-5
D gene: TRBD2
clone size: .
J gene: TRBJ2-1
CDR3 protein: CASTPGAGGHNEQFF
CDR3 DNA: TGTGCCAGCACCCCGGGAGCGGGAGGGCACAATGAGCAGTTCTTC

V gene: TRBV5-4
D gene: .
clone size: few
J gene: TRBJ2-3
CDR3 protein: CASSPGSGPDTQYF
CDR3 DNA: TGTGCCAGCAGCCCTGGATCGGGCCCAGATACGCAGTATTTT

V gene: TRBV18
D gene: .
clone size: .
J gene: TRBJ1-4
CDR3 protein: CASSPGRNNEKLFF
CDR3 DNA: TGTGCCAGCTCACCGGGCAGGAATAATGAAAAACTGTTTTTT

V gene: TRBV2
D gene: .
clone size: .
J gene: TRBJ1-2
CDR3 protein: CASSVGGGSYGYTF
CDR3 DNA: TGTGCCAGCAGTGTTGGGGGGGGTTCCTATGGCTACACCTTC

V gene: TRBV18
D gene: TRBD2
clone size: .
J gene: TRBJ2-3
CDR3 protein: CASSPQREFTDTQYF
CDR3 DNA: TGTGCCAGCTCACCTCAGCGGGAGTTCACAGATACGCAGTATTTT

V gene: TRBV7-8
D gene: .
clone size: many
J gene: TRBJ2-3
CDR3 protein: CASSLNPGAPDTQYF
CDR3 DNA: TGTGCCAGCAGCTTAAACCCGGGGGCCCCAGATACGCAGTATTTT

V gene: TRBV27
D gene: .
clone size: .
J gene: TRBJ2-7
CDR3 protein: CASSFHGSLKGGSSYEQYF
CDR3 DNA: TGTGCCAGCAGTTTCCACGGCTCGTTGAAGGGGGGGAGCTCCTACGAGCAGTACTTC

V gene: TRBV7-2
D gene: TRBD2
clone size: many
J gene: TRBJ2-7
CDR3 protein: CASSPDFSGGLLRYEQYF
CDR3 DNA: TGTGCCAGCAGCCCGGACTTTAGCGGGGGCCTCCTTAGGTACGAGCAGTACTTC

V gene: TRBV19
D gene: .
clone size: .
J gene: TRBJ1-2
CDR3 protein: CASSIGRLNYGYTF
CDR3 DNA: TGTGCCAGTAGTATAGGACGGCTTAACTATGGCTACACCTTC

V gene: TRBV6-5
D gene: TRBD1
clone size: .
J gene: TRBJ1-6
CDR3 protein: CASTTDRVSYNSPLHF
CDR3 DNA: TGTGCCAGCACCACGGACAGGGTCTCCTATAATTCACCCCTCCACTTT

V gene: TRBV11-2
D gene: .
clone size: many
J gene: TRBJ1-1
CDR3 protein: CASSLGTPLGGRNTEAFF
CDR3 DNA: TGTGCCAGCAGCTTAGGGACCCCCTTGGGGGGAAGGAACACTGAAGCTTTCTTT

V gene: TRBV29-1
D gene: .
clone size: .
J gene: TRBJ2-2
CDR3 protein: CSAPRSGYTGELFF
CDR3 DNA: TGCAGCGCCCCGAGGAGCGGGTACACCGGGGAGCTGTTTTTT

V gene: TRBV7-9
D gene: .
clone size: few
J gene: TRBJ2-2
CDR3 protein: CASSLRNGELFF
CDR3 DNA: TGTGCCAGCAGCTTGAGGAACGGGGAGCTGTTTTTT

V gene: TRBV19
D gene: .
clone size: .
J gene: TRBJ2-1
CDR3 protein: CASTPGAFRSYNEQFF
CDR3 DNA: TGTGCCAGTACTCCAGGGGCGTTCCGCTCCTACAATGAGCAGTTCTTC

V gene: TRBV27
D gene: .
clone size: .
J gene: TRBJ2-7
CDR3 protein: CASSPLGVVPAPVEQYF
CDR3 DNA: TGTGCCAGCAGTCCGTTGGGGGTGGTCCCAGCCCCCGTCGAGCAGTACTTC

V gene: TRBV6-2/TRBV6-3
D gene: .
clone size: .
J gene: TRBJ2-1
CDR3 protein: CASSHARYSYNEQFF
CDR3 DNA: TGTGCCAGCAGTCATGCCAGATACTCCTACAATGAGCAGTTCTTC

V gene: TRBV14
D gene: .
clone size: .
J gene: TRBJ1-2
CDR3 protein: CASSQQGLYGYTF
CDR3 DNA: TGTGCCAGCAGCCAACAGGGGCTCTATGGCTACACCTTC

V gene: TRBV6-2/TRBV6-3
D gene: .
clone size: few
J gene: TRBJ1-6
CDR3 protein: CASSYRRSSYNSPLHF
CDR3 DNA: TGTGCCAGCAGTTATCGCAGAAGCTCCTATAATTCACCCCTCCACTTT

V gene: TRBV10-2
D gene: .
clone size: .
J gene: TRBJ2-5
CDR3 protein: CASGGETFQETQYF
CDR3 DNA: TGCGCCAGCGGAGGGGAGACCTTCCAAGAGACCCAGTACTTC

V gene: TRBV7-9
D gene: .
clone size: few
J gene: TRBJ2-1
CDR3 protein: CASSLNTGINEQFF
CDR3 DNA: TGTGCCAGCAGCTTAAATACGGGGATCAATGAGCAGTTCTTC

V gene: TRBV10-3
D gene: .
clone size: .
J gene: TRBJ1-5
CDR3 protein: CAISVEGGGNQPQHF
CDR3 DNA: TGTGCCATCAGTGTGGAGGGTGGGGGCAATCAGCCCCAGCATTTT

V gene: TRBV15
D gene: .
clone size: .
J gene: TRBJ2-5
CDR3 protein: CATSRELLARETQYF
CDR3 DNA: TGTGCCACCAGCAGAGAATTACTGGCTCGAGAGACCCAGTACTTC

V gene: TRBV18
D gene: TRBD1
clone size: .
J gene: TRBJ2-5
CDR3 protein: CASSRAQGPGETQYF
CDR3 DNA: TGTGCCAGCTCGAGGGCACAGGGGCCTGGGGAGACCCAGTACTTC

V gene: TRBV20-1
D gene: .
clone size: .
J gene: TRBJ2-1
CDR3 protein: CSPYWVGGEQFF
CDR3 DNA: TGCAGCCCTTATTGGGTCGGTGGTGAGCAGTTCTTC

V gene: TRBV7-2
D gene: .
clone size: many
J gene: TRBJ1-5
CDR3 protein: CASSILGGQPQHF
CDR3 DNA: TGTGCCAGCAGCATCCTCGGGGGCCAGCCCCAGCATTTT

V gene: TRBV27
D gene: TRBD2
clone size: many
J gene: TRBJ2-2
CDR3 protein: CASSLSPPSSGVGELFF
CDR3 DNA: TGTGCCAGCAGTTTATCGCCCCCCTCTAGCGGGGTGGGGGAGCTGTTTTTT

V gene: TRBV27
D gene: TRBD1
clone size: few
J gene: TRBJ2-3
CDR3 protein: CASSPQGAGATDTQYF
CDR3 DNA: TGTGCCAGCAGTCCACAGGGGGCGGGGGCCACAGATACGCAGTATTTT

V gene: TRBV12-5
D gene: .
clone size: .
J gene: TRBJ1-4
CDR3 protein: CASGLGSAGDEKLFF
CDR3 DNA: TGTGCTAGTGGTTTGGGCTCCGCCGGGGATGAAAAACTGTTTTTT

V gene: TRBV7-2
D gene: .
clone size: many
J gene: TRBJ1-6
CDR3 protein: CASSSKPGALISPLHF
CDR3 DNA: TGTGCCAGCAGCTCGAAACCGGGGGCCCTAATATCACCCCTCCACTTT

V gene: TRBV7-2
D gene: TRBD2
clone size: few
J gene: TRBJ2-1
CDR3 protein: CASSLASGIRNEQFF
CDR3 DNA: TGTGCCAGCAGCTTGGCTAGCGGGATCAGGAATGAGCAGTTCTTC

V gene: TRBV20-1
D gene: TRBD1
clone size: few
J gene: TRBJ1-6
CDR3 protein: CSARGPGVSYNSPLHF
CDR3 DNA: TGCAGTGCCAGGGGGCCGGGGGTATCCTATAATTCACCCCTCCACTTT

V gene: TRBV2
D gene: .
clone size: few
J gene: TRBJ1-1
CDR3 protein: CASSEETEADTEAFF
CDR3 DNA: TGTGCCAGCAGCGAGGAAACAGAGGCCGACACTGAAGCTTTCTTT

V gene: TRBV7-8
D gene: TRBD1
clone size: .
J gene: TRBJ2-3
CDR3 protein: CASSFRQGVPRTDTQYF
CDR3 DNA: TGTGCCAGCAGCTTTCGACAGGGGGTCCCTCGCACAGATACGCAGTATTTT

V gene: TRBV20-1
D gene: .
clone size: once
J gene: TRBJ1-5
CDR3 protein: CSAVRRGRNNQPQHF
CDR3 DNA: TGCAGTGCTGTACGGCGGGGCAGGAACAATCAGCCCCAGCATTTT